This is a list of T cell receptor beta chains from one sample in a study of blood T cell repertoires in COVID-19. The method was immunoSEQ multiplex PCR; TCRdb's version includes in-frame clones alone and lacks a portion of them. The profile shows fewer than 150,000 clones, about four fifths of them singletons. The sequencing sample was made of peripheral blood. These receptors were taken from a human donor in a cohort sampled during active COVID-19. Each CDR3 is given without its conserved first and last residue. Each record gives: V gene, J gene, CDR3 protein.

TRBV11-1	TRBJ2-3	ASSLERVGLTDTQY
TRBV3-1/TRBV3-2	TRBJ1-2	ASSQGRDRVGYT
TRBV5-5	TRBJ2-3	ASSLFSTSGGHTQY
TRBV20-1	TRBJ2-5	SARWRETQY
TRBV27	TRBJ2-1	ASTFLAGSSYNEQF
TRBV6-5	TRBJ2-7	ASFEFPNLEQY
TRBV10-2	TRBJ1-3	ASSELGQGRSGNTIY
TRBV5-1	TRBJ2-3	ASNIDRGRTDTQY
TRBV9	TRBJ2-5	ASSPRRGPTGGRKRETQY
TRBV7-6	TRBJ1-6	ASSLQPGTVNSPLH
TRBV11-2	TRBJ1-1	ASSLAGTSYYTEAF
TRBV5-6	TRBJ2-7	ASSYTTGGRDEQY
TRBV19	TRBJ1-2	ASSLQGRHGYT
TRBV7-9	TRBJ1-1	ASSPLDREVLTEAF
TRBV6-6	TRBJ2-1	ASSIPGTGFREQF
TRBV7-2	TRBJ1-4	ASSLAGGEAGKLF
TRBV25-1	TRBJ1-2	ASSEPGQQYGYT
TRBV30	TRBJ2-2	AWRPSGAGELF
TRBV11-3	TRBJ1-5	ASSLGQGSNQPQH
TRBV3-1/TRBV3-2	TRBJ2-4	ASSQGLGAFVKNIQY
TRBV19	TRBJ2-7	ASSTSDRVLYEQY
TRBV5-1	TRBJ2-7	ASSFGTGAREQY
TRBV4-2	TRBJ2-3	ASSQDAERGGLTTQY
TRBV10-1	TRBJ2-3	ASSDLTSARTDTQY